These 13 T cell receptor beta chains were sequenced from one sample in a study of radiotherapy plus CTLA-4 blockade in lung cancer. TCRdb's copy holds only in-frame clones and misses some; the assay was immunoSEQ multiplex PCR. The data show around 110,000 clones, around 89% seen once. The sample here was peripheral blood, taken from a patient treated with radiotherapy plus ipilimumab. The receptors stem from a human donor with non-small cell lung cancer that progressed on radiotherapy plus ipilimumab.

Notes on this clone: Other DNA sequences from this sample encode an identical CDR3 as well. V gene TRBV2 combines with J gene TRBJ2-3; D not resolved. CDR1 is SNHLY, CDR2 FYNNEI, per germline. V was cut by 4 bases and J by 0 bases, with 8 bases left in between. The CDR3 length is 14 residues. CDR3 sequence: CASSVGSSTDTQYF. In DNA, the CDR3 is TGTGCCAGCAGTGTTGGATCTAGCACAGATACGCAGTATTTT.

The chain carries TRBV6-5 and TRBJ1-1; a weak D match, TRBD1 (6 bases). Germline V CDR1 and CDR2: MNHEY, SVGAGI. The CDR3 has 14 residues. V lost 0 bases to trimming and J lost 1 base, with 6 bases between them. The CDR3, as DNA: TGTGCCAGCAGTTACTCGACAGGGAACACTGAAGCTTTCTTT. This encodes CASSYSTGNTEAFF.

The CDR3 is CASSPMPTENTEAFF. CDR3 sequence (DNA): TGTGCCAGCTCACCCATGCCTACAGAGAACACTGAAGCTTTCTTT. The chain is built from TRBV18 and TRBJ1-1; no firm D call. The germline CDR1 and CDR2 sequences are KGHSH and LQKENI. Trimming took off 3 bases at V and 1 base at J, with 12 bases between the two ends. This CDR3 is 15 amino acids long.

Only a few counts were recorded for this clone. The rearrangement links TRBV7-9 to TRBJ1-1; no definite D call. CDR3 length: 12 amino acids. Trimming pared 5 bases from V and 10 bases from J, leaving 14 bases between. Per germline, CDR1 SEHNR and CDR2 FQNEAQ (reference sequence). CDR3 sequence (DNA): TGTGCCAGCAGCCCGCCAACACTGGGAGCTTTCTTT. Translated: CASSPPTLGAFF.

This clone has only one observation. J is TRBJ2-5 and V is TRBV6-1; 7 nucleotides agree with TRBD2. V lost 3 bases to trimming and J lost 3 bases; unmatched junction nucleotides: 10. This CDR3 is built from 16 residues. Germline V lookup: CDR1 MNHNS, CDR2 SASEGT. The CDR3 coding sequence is TGTGCCAGCAGTGATCGGCTAGCGGTAGATAAAGAGACCCAGTACTTC. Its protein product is CASSDRLAVDKETQYF.

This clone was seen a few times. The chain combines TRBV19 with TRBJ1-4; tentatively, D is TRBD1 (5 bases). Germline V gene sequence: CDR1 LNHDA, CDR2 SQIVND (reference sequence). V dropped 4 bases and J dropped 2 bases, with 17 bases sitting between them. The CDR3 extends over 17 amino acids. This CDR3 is CASSTPTEGFTNEKLFF. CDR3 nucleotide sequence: TGTGCCAGTAGTACGCCAACCGAGGGGTTTACTAATGAAAAACTGTTTTTT.

CDR3 region: CSVVRSNYGYTF. For the CDR3, the DNA is TGCAGCGTTGTACGATCTAACTATGGCTACACCTTC. The chain couples TRBV29-1 to TRBJ1-2; D uncertain. Germline V gives CDR1 SQVTM, CDR2 ANQGSEA. The length of the CDR3 is 12 residues. Between the trimmed V and J ends, which lost 4 bases and 0 bases, there was a span of 6 bases.

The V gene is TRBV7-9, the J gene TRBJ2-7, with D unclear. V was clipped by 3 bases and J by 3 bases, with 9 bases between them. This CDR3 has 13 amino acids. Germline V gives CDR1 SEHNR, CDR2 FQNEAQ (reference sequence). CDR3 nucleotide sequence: TGTGCCAGCAGCTTTGGAGTCGGCTACGAGCAGTACTTC. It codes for CASSFGVGYEQYF.

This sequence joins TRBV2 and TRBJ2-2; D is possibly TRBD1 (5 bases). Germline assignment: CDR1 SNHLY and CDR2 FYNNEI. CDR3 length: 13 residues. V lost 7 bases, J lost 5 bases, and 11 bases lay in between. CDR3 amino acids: CASKVRTTGELFF. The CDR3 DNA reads TGTGCCAGCAAGGTCAGGACAACCGGGGAGCTGTTTTTT.

CDR3 nucleotide sequence: TGCGCCAGCAGCTTGAGACAGAGCACCGGGGAGCTGTTTTTT. This encodes CASSLRQSTGELFF. V and J are TRBV5-1 and TRBJ2-2; tentative D call: TRBD1 (5 bases). The CDR3 extends over 14 amino acids. V was shortened by 1 base and J by 4 bases, with 8 bases between the two germline ends. Germline lookup yields CDR1 SGHRS and CDR2 YFSETQ.

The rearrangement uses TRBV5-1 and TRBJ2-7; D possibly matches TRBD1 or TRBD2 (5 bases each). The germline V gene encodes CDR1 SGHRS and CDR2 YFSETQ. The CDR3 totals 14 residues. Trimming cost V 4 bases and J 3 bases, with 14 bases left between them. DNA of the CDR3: TGCGCCAGCAGCGGTCAGGGACCTTTCTACGAGCAGTACTTC. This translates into CASSGQGPFYEQYF.

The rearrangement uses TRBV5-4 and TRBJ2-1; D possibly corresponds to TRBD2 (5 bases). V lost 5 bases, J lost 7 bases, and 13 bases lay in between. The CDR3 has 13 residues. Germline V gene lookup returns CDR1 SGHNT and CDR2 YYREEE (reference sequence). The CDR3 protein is CASSPLRRNEQFF. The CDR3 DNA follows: TGTGCCAGCAGTCCGCTGCGGAGGAATGAGCAGTTCTTC. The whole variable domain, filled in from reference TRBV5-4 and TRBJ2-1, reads ETGVTQSPTHLIKTRGQQVTLRCSSQSGHNTVSWYQQALGQGPQFIFQYYREEENGRGNFPPRFSGLQFPNYSSELNVNALELDDSALYLCASSPLRRNEQFFGPGTRLTVL.

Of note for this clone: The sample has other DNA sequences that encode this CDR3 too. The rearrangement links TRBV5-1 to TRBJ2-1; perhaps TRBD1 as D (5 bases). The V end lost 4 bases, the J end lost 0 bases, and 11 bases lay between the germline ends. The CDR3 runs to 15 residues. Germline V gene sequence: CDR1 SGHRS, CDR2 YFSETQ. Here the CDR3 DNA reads TGCGCCAGCAGCCTAGGGGAAAGCTCCTACAATGAGCAGTTCTTC. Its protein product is CASSLGESSYNEQFF.